This TCR beta chain was obtained from a study of T cells expressing NK-cell markers. Study details: There were seven HCMV-seropositive donors and one seronegative donor among the eight sequenced.

The CDR3 loop spans 14 amino acids. CDR1 is MDHEN, CDR2 SYDVKM, per germline. 5'RACE template switching with UMIs generated TCR beta cDNA. TCRdb reprocessed the 5' RACE reads and stores each CDR3 protein as one record, lacking DNA. Found here are under 500,000 distinct CDR3 sequences; the top ten clones hold 7.3%. The chain combines TRBV28 with TRBJ2-7; TCRdb calls TRBD2, which cannot be checked without DNA. Input material: blood T cells: a sorted CD56 or NKG2C T cell subset, CD4+ or CD8+ T cells, or bulk PBMC T cells (not recorded which). The receptor was isolated from a woman between 18 and 70 years old in good health. The CDR3 reads CASTSASGSDEQYF.